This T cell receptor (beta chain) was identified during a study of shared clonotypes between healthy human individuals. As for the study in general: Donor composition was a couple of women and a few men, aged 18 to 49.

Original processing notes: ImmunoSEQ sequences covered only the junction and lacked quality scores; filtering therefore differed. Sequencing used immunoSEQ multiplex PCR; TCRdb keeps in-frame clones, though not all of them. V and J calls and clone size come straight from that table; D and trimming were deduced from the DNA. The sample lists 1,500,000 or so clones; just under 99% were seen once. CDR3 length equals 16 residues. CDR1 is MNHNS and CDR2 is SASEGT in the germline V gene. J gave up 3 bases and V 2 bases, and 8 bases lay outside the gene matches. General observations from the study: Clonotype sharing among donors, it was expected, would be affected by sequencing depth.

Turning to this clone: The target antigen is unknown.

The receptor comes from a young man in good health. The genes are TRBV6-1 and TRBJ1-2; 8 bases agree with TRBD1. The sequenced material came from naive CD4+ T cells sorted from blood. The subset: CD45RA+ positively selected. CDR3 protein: CASSERTGISYYGYTF. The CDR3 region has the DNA TGTGCCAGCAGTGAACGGACAGGGATCAGTTACTATGGCTACACCTTC.